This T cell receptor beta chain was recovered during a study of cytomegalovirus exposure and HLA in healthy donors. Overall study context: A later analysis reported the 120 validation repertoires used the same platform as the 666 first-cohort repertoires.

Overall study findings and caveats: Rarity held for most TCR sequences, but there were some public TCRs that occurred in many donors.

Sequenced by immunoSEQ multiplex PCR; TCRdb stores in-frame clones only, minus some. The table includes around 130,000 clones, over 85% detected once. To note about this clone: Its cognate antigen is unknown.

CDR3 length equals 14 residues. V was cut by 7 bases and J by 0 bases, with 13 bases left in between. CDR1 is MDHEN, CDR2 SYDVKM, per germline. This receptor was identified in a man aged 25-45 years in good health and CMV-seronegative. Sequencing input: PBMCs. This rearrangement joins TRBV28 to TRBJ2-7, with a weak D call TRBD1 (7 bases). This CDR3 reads CASNQGGLSYEQYF. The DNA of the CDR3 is TGTGCCAGCAACCAGGGGGGCCTCTCCTACGAGCAGTACTTC.